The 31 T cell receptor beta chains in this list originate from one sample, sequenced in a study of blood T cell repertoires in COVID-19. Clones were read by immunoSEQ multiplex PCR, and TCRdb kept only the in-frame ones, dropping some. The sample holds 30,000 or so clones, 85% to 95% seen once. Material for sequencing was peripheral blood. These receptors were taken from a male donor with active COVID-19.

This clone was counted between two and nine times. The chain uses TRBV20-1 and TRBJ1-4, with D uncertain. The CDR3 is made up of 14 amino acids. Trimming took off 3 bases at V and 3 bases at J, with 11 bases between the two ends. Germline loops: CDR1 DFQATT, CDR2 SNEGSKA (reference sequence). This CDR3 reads CSASARTANEKLFF. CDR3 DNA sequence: TGCAGTGCTAGTGCGCGGACTGCTAATGAAAAACTGTTTTTT.

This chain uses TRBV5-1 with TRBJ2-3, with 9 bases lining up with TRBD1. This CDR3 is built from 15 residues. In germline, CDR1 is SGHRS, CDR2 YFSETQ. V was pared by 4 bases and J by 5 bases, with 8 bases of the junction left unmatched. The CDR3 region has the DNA TGCGCCAGCAGCGGAAGGGGACAGGGTCAAGATACGCAGTATTTT. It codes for CASSGRGQGQDTQYF.

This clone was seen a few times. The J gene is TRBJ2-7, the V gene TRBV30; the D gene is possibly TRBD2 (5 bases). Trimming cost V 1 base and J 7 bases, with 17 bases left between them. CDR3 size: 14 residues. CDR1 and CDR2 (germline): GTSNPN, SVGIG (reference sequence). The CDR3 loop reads CAWSAKLGRAEQYF. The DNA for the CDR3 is TGTGCCTGGAGTGCCAAACTAGGGCGCGCGGAGCAGTACTTC.

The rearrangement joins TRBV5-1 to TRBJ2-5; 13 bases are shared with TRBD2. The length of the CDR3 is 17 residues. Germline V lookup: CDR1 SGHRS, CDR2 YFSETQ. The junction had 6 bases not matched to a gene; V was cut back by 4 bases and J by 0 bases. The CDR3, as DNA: TGCGCCAGCAGCCGTTGGACTAGCGGGGGAAACCAAGAGACCCAGTACTTC. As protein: CASSRWTSGGNQETQYF. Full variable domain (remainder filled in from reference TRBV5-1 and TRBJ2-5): KAGVTQTPRYLIKTRGQQVTLSCSPISGHRSVSWYQQTPGQGLQFLFEYFSETQRNKGNFPGRFSGRQFSNSRSEMNVSTLELGDSALYLCASSRWTSGGNQETQYFGPGTRLLVL.

The CDR3 region is CASSQASWSYNEQFF. In DNA, the CDR3 is TGTGCCAGCAGCCAGGCTTCATGGTCCTACAATGAGCAGTTCTTC. The chain combines TRBV25-1 with TRBJ2-1; D is ambiguous. V was shortened by 6 bases and J by 1 base, with 13 bases between the two germline ends. The CDR3 spans 15 residues. CDR1 and CDR2 from the germline V gene are MGHDK and SYGVNS.

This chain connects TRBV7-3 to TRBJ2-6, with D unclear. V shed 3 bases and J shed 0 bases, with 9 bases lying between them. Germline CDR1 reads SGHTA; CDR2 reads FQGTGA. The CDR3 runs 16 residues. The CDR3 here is CASSLTPISGANVLTF. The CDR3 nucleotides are TGTGCCAGCAGCTTGACACCCATCTCTGGGGCCAACGTCCTGACTTTC.

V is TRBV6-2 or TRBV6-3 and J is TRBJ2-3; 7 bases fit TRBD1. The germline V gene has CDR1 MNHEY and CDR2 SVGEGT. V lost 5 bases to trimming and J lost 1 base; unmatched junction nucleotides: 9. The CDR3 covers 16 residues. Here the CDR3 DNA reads TGTGCCAGCAGTATACTACCCGGACAGGGCACAGATACGCAGTATTTT. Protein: CASSILPGQGTDTQYF.

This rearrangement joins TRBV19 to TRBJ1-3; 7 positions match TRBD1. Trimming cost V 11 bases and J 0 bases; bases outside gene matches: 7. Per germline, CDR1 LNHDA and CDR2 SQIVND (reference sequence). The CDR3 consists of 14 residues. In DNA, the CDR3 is TGTGCCTGTTCGAACAGGGGCTCTGGAAACACCATATATTTT. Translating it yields CACSNRGSGNTIYF.

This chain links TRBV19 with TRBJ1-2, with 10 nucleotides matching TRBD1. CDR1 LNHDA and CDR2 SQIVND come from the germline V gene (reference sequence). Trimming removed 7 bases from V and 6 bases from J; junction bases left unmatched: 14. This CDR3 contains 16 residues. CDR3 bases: TGTGCCAGTACGAAGAGACAGGGGGCGGTATTGGATGGCTACACCTTC. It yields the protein CASTKRQGAVLDGYTF. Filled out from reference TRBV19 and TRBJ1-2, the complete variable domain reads DGGITQSPKYLFRKEGQNVTLSCEQNLNHDAMYWYRQDPGQGLRLIYYSQIVNDFQKGDIAEGYSVSREKKESFPLTVTSAQKNPTAFYLCASTKRQGAVLDGYTFGSGTRLTVV.

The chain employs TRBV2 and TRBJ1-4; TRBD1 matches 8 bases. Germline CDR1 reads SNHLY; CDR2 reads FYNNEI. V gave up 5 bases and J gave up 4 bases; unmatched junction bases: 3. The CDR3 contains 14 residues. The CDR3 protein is CASSRQGLNEKLFF. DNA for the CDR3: TGTGCCAGCAGTCGACAGGGGCTTAATGAAAAACTGTTTTTT.

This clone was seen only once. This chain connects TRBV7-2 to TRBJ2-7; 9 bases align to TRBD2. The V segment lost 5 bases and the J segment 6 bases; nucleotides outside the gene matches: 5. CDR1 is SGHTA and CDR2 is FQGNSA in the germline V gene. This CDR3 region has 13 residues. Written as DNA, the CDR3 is TGTGCCAGCAGCCCCGTAGCGGGGGCCGAGCAGTACTTC. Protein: CASSPVAGAEQYF. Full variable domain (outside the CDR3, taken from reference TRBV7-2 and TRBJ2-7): GAGVSQSPSNKVTEKGKDVELRCDPISGHTALYWYRQSLGQGLEFLIYFQGNSAPDKSGLPSDRFSAERTGGSVSTLTIQRTQQEDSAVYLCASSPVAGAEQYFGPGTRLTVT.

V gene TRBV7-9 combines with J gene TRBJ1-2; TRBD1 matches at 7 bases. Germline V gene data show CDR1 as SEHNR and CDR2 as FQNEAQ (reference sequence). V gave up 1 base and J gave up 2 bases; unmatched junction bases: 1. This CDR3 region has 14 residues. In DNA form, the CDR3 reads TGTGCCAGCAGCTTAGGGACAGGCAACTATGGCTACACCTTC. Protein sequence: CASSLGTGNYGYTF.

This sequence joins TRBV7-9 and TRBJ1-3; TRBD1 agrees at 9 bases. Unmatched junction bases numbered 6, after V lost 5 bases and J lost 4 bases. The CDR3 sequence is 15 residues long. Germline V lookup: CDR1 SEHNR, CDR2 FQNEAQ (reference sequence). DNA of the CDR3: TGTGCCAGCAGCCCGATAGGGACAGGGGGAAACACCATATATTTT. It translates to CASSPIGTGGNTIYF.

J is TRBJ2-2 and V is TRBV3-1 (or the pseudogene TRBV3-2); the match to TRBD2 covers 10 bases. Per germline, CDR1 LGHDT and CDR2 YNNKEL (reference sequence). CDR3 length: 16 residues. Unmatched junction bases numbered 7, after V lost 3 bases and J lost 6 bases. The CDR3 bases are TGTGCCAGCAGCCAGGCGTCCGGGACTAGCGCCGGGGAGCTGTTTTTT. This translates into CASSQASGTSAGELFF.

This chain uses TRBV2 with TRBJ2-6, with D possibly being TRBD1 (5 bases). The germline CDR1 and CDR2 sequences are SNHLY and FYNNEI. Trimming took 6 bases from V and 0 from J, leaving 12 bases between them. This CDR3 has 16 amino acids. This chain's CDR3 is CASSWTISSGANVLTF. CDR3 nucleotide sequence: TGTGCCAGCAGCTGGACAATAAGCTCTGGGGCCAACGTCCTGACTTTC.

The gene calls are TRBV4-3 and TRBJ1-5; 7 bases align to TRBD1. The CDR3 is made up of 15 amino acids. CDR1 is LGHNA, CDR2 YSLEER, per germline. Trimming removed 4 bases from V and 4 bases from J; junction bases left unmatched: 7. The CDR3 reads CASSLDRDRNQPQHF. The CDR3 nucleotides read TGCGCCAGCAGCCTGGACCGGGACAGAAATCAGCCCCAGCATTTT.

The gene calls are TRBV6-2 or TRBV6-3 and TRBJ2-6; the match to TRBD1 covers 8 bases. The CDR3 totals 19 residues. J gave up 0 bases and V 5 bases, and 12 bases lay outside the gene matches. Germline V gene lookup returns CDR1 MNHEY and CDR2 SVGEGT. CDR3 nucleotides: TGTGCCAGCAGTCAACCCCGGACAGGGCTACGCTCTGGGGCCAACGTCCTGACTTTC. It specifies CASSQPRTGLRSGANVLTF.

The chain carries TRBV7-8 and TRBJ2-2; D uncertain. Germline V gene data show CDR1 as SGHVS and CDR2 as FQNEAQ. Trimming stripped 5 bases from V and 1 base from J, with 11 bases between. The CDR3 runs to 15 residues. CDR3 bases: TGTGCCAGCAGCCCCTGGGCCGGGAACACCGGGGAGCTGTTTTTT. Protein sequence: CASSPWAGNTGELFF.

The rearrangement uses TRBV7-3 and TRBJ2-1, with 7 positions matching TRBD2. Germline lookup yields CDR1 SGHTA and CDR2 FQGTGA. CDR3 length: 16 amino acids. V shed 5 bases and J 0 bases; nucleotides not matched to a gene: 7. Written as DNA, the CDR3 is TGTGCCAGCAGCGGGGGACTACCGAGCTCCTACAATGAGCAGTTCTTC. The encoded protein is CASSGGLPSSYNEQFF.

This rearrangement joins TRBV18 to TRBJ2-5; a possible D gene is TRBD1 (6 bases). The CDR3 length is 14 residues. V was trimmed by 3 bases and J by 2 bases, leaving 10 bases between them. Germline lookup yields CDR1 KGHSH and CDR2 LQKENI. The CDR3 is CASSPGAEQETQYF. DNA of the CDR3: TGTGCCAGCTCACCGGGGGCGGAACAAGAGACCCAGTACTTC.

In nucleotides, the CDR3 is TGTGCCAGCACTAGCGAGAACACCGGGGAGCTGTTTTTT. Residues: CASTSENTGELFF. This rearrangement joins TRBV9 to TRBJ2-2, with a weak D call TRBD2 (6 bases). Trimming took 6 bases from V and 1 from J, leaving 7 bases between them. The CDR3 has 13 residues. Per the germline V gene, CDR1 is SGDLS and CDR2 is YYNGEE.

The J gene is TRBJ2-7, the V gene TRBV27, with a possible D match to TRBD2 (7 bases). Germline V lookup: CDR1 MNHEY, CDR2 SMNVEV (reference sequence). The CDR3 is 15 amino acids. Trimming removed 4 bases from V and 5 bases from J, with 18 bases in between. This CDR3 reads CASSSWAGAGNEQYF. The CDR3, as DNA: TGTGCCAGCAGTTCATGGGCGGGGGCGGGGAACGAGCAGTACTTC.

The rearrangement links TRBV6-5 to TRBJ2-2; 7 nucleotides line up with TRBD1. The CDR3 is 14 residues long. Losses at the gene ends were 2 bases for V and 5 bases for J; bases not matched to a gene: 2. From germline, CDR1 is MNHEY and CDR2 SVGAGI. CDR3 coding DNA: TGTGCCAGCAGTTACGGCAGGGGGACCGGGGAGCTGTTTTTT. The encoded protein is CASSYGRGTGELFF.

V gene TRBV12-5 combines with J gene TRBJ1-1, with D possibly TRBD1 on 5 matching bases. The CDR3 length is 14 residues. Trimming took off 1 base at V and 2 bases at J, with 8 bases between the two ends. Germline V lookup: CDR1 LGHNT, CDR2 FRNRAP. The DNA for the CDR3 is TGTGCTAGTGGTTTGGGGGGCCGCAACACTGAAGCTTTCTTT. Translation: CASGLGGRNTEAFF.

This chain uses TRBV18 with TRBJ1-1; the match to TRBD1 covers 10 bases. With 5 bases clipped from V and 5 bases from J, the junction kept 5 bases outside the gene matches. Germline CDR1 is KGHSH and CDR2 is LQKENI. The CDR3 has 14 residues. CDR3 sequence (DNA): TGTGCCAGCTCAAGACAGGGGGCAGATACTGAAGCTTTCTTT. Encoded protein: CASSRQGADTEAFF.

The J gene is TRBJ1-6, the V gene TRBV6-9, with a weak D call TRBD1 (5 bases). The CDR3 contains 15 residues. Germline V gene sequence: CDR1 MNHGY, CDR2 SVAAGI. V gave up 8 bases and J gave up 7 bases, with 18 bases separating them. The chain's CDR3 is CASSGKGVENSPLHF. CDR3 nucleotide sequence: TGTGCCAGCTCGGGTAAAGGGGTTGAAAATTCACCCCTCCACTTT.

This CDR3 reads CASSSTRNEKLFF. CDR3 coding DNA: TGTGCCAGCAGCTCTACGAGGAATGAAAAACTGTTTTTT. This chain uses TRBV7-2 with TRBJ1-4; D remains ambiguous. Trimming stripped 4 bases from V and 5 bases from J, with 8 bases between. CDR3 length: 13 amino acids. The V gene's germline CDR1 is SGHTA and CDR2 FQGNSA.

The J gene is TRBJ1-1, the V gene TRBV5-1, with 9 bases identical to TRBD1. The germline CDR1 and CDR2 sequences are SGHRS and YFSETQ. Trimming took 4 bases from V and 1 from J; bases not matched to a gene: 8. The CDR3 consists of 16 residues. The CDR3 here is CASSRQGGLRNTEAFF. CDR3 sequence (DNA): TGCGCCAGCAGCAGACAGGGGGGGTTACGGAACACTGAAGCTTTCTTT.

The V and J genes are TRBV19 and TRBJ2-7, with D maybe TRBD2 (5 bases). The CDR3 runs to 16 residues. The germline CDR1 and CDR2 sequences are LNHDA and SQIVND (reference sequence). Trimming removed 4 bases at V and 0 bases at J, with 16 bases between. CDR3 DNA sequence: TGTGCCAGTAGTACCCCGACGGGATTGGGCTCCTACGAGCAGTACTTC. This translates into CASSTPTGLGSYEQYF.

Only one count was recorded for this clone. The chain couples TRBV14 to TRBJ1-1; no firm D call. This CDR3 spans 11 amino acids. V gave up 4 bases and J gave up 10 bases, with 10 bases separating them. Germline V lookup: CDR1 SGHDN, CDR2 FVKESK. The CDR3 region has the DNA TGTGCCAGCAGCCCCCTCTCGGGAGCTTTCTTT. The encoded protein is CASSPLSGAFF.

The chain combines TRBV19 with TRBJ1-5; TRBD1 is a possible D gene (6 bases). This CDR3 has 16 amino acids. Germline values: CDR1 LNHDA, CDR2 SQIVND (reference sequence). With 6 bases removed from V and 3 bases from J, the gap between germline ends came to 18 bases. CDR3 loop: CASSLRGRQANQPQHF. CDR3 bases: TGTGCCAGTAGCCTAAGAGGGAGACAGGCCAATCAGCCCCAGCATTTT. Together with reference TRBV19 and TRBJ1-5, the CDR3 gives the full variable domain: DGGITQSPKYLFRKEGQNVTLSCEQNLNHDAMYWYRQDPGQGLRLIYYSQIVNDFQKGDIAEGYSVSREKKESFPLTVTSAQKNPTAFYLCASSLRGRQANQPQHFGDGTRLSIL.